This note documents a single TCR beta chain sequence. One junction end does not reproduce the germline sequence, and a read error may be involved. The data derive from a study of T cell repertoires in cytomegalovirus infection. Study-wide background: Evidence of both CMV infection and a matching HLA type came from public TCR beta signatures.

The CDR3 covers 15 residues. CDR1 and CDR2 (germline): SEHNR, FQNEAQ (reference sequence). TCRdb re-called the reads through MiXCR, storing one row per CDR3 protein. The repertoire has 680,000 or so distinct CDR3 sequences, under 40% of them found once; the top ten carry under 3%. The specimen was PBMCs. The source is a human donor in good health (CMV status not recorded). Some clones in this sample may be carry-over from other donors' samples. The chain combines TRBV7-9 with TRBJ2-7, with TRBD1 as a possible D gene (5 bases). CDR3 nucleotide sequence: TGTGCCAGCAGCTTAGTTGGGGCCCTTTCCTACGAGGAGTACTTC. This encodes CASSLVGALSYEEYF.